This T cell receptor (beta chain) was identified in a study of cytomegalovirus exposure and HLA in healthy donors. Both 60 Vbeta primers and 13 Jbeta primers went into the PCR. TCRdb's copy holds only in-frame clones and misses some; the assay was immunoSEQ multiplex PCR. Altogether approximately 160,000 clones are present, roughly 85% being singletons, with the ten largest covering roughly 1.5%. The germline CDR1 and CDR2 sequences are KGHSH and LQKENI. V gave up 2 bases and J gave up 4 bases; unmatched junction bases: 1. The CDR3 contains 15 residues. Unrecorded immune exposure was likely among donors, who were nominally healthy when sampled.

This TCR came from a male donor in good health and CMV-seronegative. The chain recombines TRBV18 with TRBJ2-2, with 10 bases that match TRBD1. Sample: PBMCs. In nucleotides, the CDR3 is TGTGCCAGCTCACCAGGGACAGGGGTCACCGGGGAGCTGTTTTTT. Protein product: CASSPGTGVTGELFF.